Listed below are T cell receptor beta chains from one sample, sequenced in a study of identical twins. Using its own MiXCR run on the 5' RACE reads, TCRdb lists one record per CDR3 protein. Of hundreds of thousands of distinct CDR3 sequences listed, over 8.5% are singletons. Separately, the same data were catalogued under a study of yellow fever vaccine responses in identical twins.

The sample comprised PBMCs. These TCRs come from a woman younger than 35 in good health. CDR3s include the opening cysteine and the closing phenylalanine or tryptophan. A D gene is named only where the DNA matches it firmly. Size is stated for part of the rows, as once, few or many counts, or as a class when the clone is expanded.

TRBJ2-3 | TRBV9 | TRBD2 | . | TGTGCCAGCAGCGCACGGGGGGGCCTAACAGATACGCAGTATTTT | CASSARGGLTDTQYF
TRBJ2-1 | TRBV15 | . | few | TGTGCCACCAGCAGAGATAGGGGGTTGGATGAGCAGTTCTTC | CATSRDRGLDEQFF
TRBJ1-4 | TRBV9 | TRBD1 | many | TGTGCCAGCAGCCGGACTGGGACAGGGGATAATGAAAAACTGTTTTTT | CASSRTGTGDNEKLFF
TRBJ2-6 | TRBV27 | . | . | TGTGCCAGCAGTCCCTACAGGGGGGGGGACTTCTCTGGGGCCAACGTCCTGACTTTC | CASSPYRGGDFSGANVLTF
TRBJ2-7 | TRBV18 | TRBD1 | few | TGTGCCAGCTCACCACCGGGACAGTACGAGCAGTACTTC | CASSPPGQYEQYF
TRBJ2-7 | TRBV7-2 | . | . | TGTGCCAGCAGCTTAGTGTTGGGGTCCTACGAGCAGTACTTC | CASSLVLGSYEQYF
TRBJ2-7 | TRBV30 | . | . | TGTGCCTGGAGTGAACAGGACTACGAGCAGTACTTC | CAWSEQDYEQYF
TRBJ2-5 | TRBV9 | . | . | TGTGCCAGCAGCGCGGGAGCCGTCCAAGAGACCCAGTACTTC | CASSAGAVQETQYF
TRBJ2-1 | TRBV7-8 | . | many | TGTGCCAGCAGCCGCGGGACACTTGGATACAATGAGCAGTTCTTC | CASSRGTLGYNEQFF
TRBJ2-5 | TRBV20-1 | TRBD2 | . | TGCAGTGGTGACGTAGCGGGACGACAAGAGACCCAGTACTTC | CSGDVAGRQETQYF
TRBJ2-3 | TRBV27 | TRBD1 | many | TGTGCCAGCAGTTCGCAGGGGGATAGCACAGATACGCAGTATTTT | CASSSQGDSTDTQYF
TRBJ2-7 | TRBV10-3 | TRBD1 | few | TGTGCCTCCCGGGCGGGACAGGGGACCTACGAGCAGTACTTC | CASRAGQGTYEQYF
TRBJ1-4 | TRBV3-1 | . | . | TGTGCCACCAGCTTTAATAATGAAAAACTGTTTTTT | CATSFNNEKLFF
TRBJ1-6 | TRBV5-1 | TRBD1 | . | TGCGCCAGCAGCGCCTCGACAGGGGCCTATAATTCACCCCTCCACTTT | CASSASTGAYNSPLHF
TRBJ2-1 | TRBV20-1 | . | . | TGCAGTGCCCTCGAAGAGAATGAGCAGTTCTTC | CSALEENEQFF
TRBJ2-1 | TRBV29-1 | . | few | TGCAGCGTTGTGCGGGGAAACTCCTACAATGAGCAGTTCTTC | CSVVRGNSYNEQFF
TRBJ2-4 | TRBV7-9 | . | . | TGTGCCAGCAGCGGGAGCGGGCCAAGGGACATTCAGTACTTC | CASSGSGPRDIQYF
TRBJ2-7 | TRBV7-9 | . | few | TGTGCCAGCAGCTTAGTCGACGGAGGGGCGTCCTACGAGCAGTACTTC | CASSLVDGGASYEQYF
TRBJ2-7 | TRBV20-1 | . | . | TGCAGTGCTGGGCGGGGCGAGCAGTACTTC | CSAGRGEQYF
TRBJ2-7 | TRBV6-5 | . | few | TGTGCCAGCAGTTACTCGATGGAGAGGGCCTACGAGCAGTACTTC | CASSYSMERAYEQYF
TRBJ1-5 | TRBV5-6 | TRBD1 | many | TGTGCCAGCAGCTTGGGAGACGGCAGGGGGAAGCCCCAGCATTTT | CASSLGDGRGKPQHF
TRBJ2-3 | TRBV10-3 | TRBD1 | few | TGTGCCATCAGGGGACAGGACCTGGGTGATACGCAGTATTTT | CAIRGQDLGDTQYF
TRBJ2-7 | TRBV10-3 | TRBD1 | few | TGTGCCATCAGTGCCCCCTCGGGACAGGGTTACGAGCAGTACTTC | CAISAPSGQGYEQYF
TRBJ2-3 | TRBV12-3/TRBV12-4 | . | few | TGTGCCAGCAGTTTAGGTGGGGGGTACGGTACAGATACGCAGTATTTT | CASSLGGGYGTDTQYF
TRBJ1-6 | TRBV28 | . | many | TGTGCCAGCAGTCCATCGGGTGTGGGGATTTATTCACCCCTCCACTTT | CASSPSGVGIYSPLHF
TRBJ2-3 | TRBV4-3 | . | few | TGCGCCAGCAGCCCCCGGTGGGGGGTTACAGATACGCAGTATTTT | CASSPRWGVTDTQYF
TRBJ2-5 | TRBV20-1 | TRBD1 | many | TGCAGTGCCCCGGGACAGGGCATAGAGACCCAGTACTTC | CSAPGQGIETQYF
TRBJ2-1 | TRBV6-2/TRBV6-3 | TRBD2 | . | TGTGCCAGCAGGGGTCCGAGGAGCGGGGGGTCCTACAATGAGCAGTTCTTC | CASRGPRSGGSYNEQFF
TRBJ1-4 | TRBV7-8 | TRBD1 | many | TGTGCCAGCAGCGCAGGTGGACAGGGCTTGTCTAATGAAAAACTGTTTTTT | CASSAGGQGLSNEKLFF
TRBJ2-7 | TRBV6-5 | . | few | TGTGCCAGCAGTTACTCGTCGGGGACCTACGAGCAGTACTTC | CASSYSSGTYEQYF
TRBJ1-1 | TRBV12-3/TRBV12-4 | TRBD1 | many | TGTGCCAGCAGTCTCCTGACAGGGGTGAACACTGAAGCTTTCTTT | CASSLLTGVNTEAFF
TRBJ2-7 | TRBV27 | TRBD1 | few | TGTGCCAGCAGGACAGGGGTCGGCGAGCAGTACTTC | CASRTGVGEQYF
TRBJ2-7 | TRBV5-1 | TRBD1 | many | TGCGCCAGCAGCTTGGGGGACAGGGGGCCTGGATACGAGCAGTACTTC | CASSLGDRGPGYEQYF
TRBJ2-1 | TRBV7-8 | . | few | TGTGCCAGCAGCTTTACTAGTACCCACAATGAGCAGTTCTTC | CASSFTSTHNEQFF
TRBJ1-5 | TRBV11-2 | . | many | TGTGCCAGCAGCTTAGAGGGTACGGGCAATCAGCCCCAGCATTTT | CASSLEGTGNQPQHF
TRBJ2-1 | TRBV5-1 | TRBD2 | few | TGCGCCAGCAGCTTGGCCCGAGCGGGAATGGACAATGAGCAGTTCTTC | CASSLARAGMDNEQFF
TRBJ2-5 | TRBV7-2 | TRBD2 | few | TGTGCCAGCAGCAGAATGGGGGGGCAAGAGACCCAGTACTTC | CASSRMGGQETQYF
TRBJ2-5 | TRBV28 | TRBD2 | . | TGTGCCGGATCGTACAGGGATTGGCGGGAGGGCCGCCAAGAGACCCAGTACTTC | CAGSYRDWREGRQETQYF
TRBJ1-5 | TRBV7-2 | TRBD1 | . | TGTGCCAGCAGCTCCCGGGGACAGCACAATCAGCCCCAGCATTTT | CASSSRGQHNQPQHF
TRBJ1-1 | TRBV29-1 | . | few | TGCAGCGTTGAGTTCGGCAGGGAAGGCGAAGCTTTCTTT | CSVEFGREGEAFF
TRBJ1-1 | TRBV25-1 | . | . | TGTGCCAGCAGTGAATACGTGGGAGGGGGAGCTTTCTTT | CASSEYVGGGAFF
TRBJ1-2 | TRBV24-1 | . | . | TGTGCCACCGGCCGGGCGGCTCCCTGTCGAGGTCGCTACACCTTC | CATGRAAPCRGRYTF